These T cell receptor beta chains were read from a single sample in a study of cytomegalovirus exposure and HLA in healthy donors. Sequenced by immunoSEQ multiplex PCR; TCRdb stores in-frame clones only, minus some. Among approximately 170,000 clones listed, roughly 80% were seen once. Sample: PBMCs. These receptors came from a human donor in good health. Both conserved end residues are part of each CDR3. A D gene is named only where the DNA matches it firmly. Size is omitted from some rows. Given values are once, few, many or a class for expanded clones.

NA	TRBV19	NA	TRBJ1-2	CASSVDRGDHTF	TGTGCCAGTAGTGTGGACCGGGGGGACCACACCTTC
NA	TRBV4-3	NA	TRBJ2-3	CASSRDSADTQYF	TGCGCCAGCAGCCGCGACTCTGCAGATACGCAGTATTTT
NA	TRBV25-1	NA	TRBJ1-1	CASNELGDTEAFF	TGTGCCAGCAACGAGCTCGGGGACACTGAAGCTTTCTTT
NA	TRBV5-1	NA	TRBJ2-3	CASSSTGLGTDTQYF	TGCGCCAGCAGTTCTACAGGGTTGGGCACAGATACGCAGTATTTT
NA	TRBV4-3	NA	TRBJ1-1	CASSQESIGLTNTEAFF	TGCGCCAGCAGCCAAGAAAGTATAGGATTGACAAACACTGAAGCTTTCTTT
NA	TRBV7-2	NA	TRBJ2-7	CASREIGSSYEQYF	TGTGCCAGCAGAGAAATCGGTAGCTCCTACGAGCAGTACTTC
once	TRBV10-3	NA	TRBJ2-2	CAITGDRTGELFF	TGTGCCATCACGGGGGATAGAACCGGGGAGCTGTTTTTT
NA	TRBV2	NA	TRBJ2-1	CAMRVQSSYNEQFF	TGTGCCATGAGGGTCCAAAGCTCCTACAATGAGCAGTTCTTC
NA	TRBV4-3	TRBD2	TRBJ2-1	CASSPPASGTAREQFF	TGCGCCAGCAGCCCCCCGGCTAGCGGGACGGCTAGGGAGCAGTTCTTC
NA	TRBV4-1	TRBD2	TRBJ2-1	CASSQDSGGLEQFF	TGCGCCAGCAGCCAAGATTCGGGGGGGCTTGAGCAGTTCTTC
NA	TRBV9	NA	TRBJ2-2	CASSVNGGAVAGELFF	TGTGCCAGCAGCGTAAATGGGGGGGCGGTAGCCGGGGAGCTGTTTTTT
NA	TRBV28	NA	TRBJ1-2	CASSFRDYGYTF	TGTGCCAGCAGTTTTCGGGACTATGGCTACACCTTC
NA	TRBV7-8	NA	TRBJ1-5	CASILGADFSNQPQHF	TGTGCCAGCATCCTTGGGGCAGACTTTAGCAATCAGCCCCAGCATTTT
NA	TRBV6-1	NA	TRBJ1-5	CASSDSGGTGLPQHF	TGTGCCAGCAGTGACTCTGGGGGGACCGGGTTGCCCCAGCATTTT
NA	TRBV5-1	TRBD1	TRBJ1-1	CASDRATEAFF	TGCGCCAGCGACAGGGCCACTGAAGCTTTCTTT
NA	TRBV10-2	TRBD2	TRBJ2-5	CASRAGVVETQYF	TGCGCCAGCAGAGCGGGGGTGGTGGAGACCCAGTACTTC
NA	TRBV7-6	TRBD1	TRBJ2-5	CASSGDRGYSRFETQYF	TGTGCCAGCAGCGGGGACAGGGGGTATTCTAGGTTTGAGACTCAGTACTTC
NA	TRBV7-2	NA	TRBJ2-1	CASSLDVVGEQFF	TGTGCCAGCAGCCTCGATGTTGTCGGTGAGCAGTTCTTC
NA	TRBV5-4	TRBD2	TRBJ2-3	CASNAGGLSDTQYF	TGTGCCAGCAATGCGGGGGGGCTTTCAGATACGCAGTATTTT
NA	TRBV6-5	TRBD1	TRBJ1-2	CASSYQRQGFYGYTF	TGTGCCAGCAGTTACCAACGACAGGGCTTCTATGGCTACACCTTC
NA	TRBV10-3	NA	TRBJ2-2	CAISESRAGVDTGELFF	TGTGCCATCAGTGAGTCAAGGGCAGGGGTGGACACCGGGGAGCTGTTTTTT
NA	TRBV19	NA	TRBJ1-1	CASSIQGRDTEAFF	TGTGCCAGTAGTATCCAGGGGAGAGACACTGAAGCTTTCTTT
NA	TRBV15	NA	TRBJ1-6	CATSNPRARGSPLHF	TGTGCCACCAGCAACCCCAGGGCCCGAGGTTCACCCCTCCACTTT
few	TRBV5-5	TRBD2	TRBJ2-7	CASSLYSGTYEQYF	TGTGCCAGCAGCTTATATAGCGGGACTTACGAGCAGTACTTC
few	TRBV6-1	NA	TRBJ1-5	CASSEERGRLNQPQHF	TGTGCCAGCAGTGAAGAAAGGGGCCGGCTCAATCAGCCCCAGCATTTT
NA	TRBV7-2	NA	TRBJ1-6	CASSLARDSPLHF	TGTGCCAGCAGCTTAGCGAGGGATTCACCCCTCCACTTT
few	TRBV4-2	NA	TRBJ2-7	CASSQDVGLRSYEQYF	TGTGCCAGCAGCCAAGACGTGGGGCTGCGCTCCTACGAGCAGTACTTC
NA	TRBV5-1	TRBD1	TRBJ1-6	CASSLGQGGAPLHF	TGCGCCAGCAGCCTGGGACAGGGGGGGGCACCCCTCCACTTT
NA	TRBV2	NA	TRBJ1-4	CASSELTGPRTNEKLFF	TGTGCCAGCAGTGAATTGACAGGCCCTAGAACTAATGAAAAACTGTTTTTT
NA	TRBV5-4	TRBD1	TRBJ1-1	CASSLPTGRNTEAFF	TGTGCCAGCAGCTTGCCGACAGGGAGGAACACTGAAGCTTTCTTT
NA	TRBV5-8	NA	TRBJ1-4	CASSGSPLGEKLFF	TGTGCCAGCAGCGGCAGCCCCCTAGGAGAAAAACTGTTTTTT
NA	TRBV7-2	TRBD2	TRBJ2-1	CASSRRGGFQNEQFF	TGTGCCAGCAGCCGCCGCGGGGGGTTCCAAAATGAGCAGTTCTTC
NA	TRBV2	TRBD1	TRBJ1-4	CASSERTGVNEKLFF	TGTGCCAGCAGTGAAAGGACAGGGGTTAATGAAAAACTGTTTTTT
NA	TRBV6-1	NA	TRBJ2-3	CASARTTLTDTQYF	TGTGCCAGCGCAAGGACTACCCTCACAGATACGCAGTATTTT
NA	TRBV7-2	TRBD2	TRBJ2-3	CASSLDAGASTDTQYF	TGTGCCAGCAGCTTAGATGCGGGAGCTAGCACAGATACGCAGTATTTT
few	TRBV21-1	NA	TRBJ2-1	CASSNSGKNEQFF	TGTGCCAGCAGCAATTCAGGGAAGAATGAGCAGTTCTTC
NA	TRBV4-3	TRBD1	TRBJ1-6	CASSQGDSGSPLHF	TGCGCCAGCAGCCAAGGGGACAGCGGCTCACCCCTCCACTTT
NA	TRBV18	NA	TRBJ2-7	CASRQDPTSSYEQYF	TGTGCCAGCCGACAGGACCCCACAAGCTCCTACGAGCAGTACTTC
NA	TRBV7-2	TRBD1	TRBJ2-7	CASSPDRGRGYEQYF	TGTGCCAGCAGCCCTGACAGGGGGCGCGGGTACGAGCAGTACTTC
NA	TRBV7-6	NA	TRBJ1-1	CASSAKLRGGEAEAFF	TGTGCCAGCAGCGCTAAACTTAGGGGGGGAGAAGCTGAAGCTTTCTTT
NA	TRBV5-6	NA	TRBJ1-1	CASSFIPGGGGREAFF	TGTGCCAGCAGCTTTATCCCGGGCGGTGGAGGACGTGAAGCTTTCTTT
NA	TRBV4-3	TRBD1	TRBJ1-4	CASSQAYRGRNEKLFF	TGCGCCAGCAGCCAGGCCTACAGGGGGCGGAATGAAAAACTGTTTTTT
NA	TRBV5-1	NA	TRBJ2-7	CASSILRDSVSFYEQYF	TGCGCCAGCAGCATACTCAGGGATTCGGTCAGTTTCTACGAGCAGTACTTC